These 14 T cell receptor beta chains were all obtained from the same sample, sequenced in a study of human T cells and chemical hapten exposure. Specified time point: patch test 2, 6 weeks after DPC sensitization. Treatment given: therapeutic diphenylcyclopropenone sensitization with weekly scalp DPC. Using its own MiXCR run on the RACE reads, TCRdb lists one record per CDR3 protein. The table includes about 400,000 distinct CDR3 sequences, roughly 6.3% detected once. Specimen: whole blood, collected in connection with sensitization to the hapten diphenylcyclopropenone (DPC). The origin of the receptors is a woman aged 18-29 years with alopecia areata. Some clones in this sample may be carry-over from other donors' samples.

This clonotype showed up just a few times. The rearrangement joins TRBV28 to TRBJ2-4, with unresolved D. CDR1 is MDHEN and CDR2 is SYDVKM in the germline V gene. The CDR3 totals 16 residues. Between the trimmed V and J ends, which lost 6 bases and 2 bases, there was a span of 17 bases. The CDR3 region is CASRPVLRNSKNIQYF. CDR3 nucleotide sequence: TGTGCCAGCAGGCCGGTTTTAAGGAATTCCAAAAACATTCAGTACTTC.

In this sample, this clonotype turned up a few times. The chain uses TRBV7-2 and TRBJ2-3; 7 bases match TRBD1. Per germline, CDR1 SGHTA and CDR2 FQGNSA. V was clipped by 2 bases and J by 6 bases; unmatched bases: 8. The CDR3 runs to 15 residues. Here the CDR3 DNA reads TGTGCCAGCAGCTTAAACGAGGGGGCGTGGGATACGCAGTATTTT. This translates into CASSLNEGAWDTQYF.

This clonotype was counted between two and nine times. The gene calls are TRBV9 and TRBJ2-1, with 11 bases aligning to TRBD2. This CDR3 has 17 residues. Germline-derived CDR1 and CDR2 are SGDLS and YYNGEE. V dropped 2 bases and J dropped 5; count of bases not matched to a gene: 9. The CDR3 sequence: CASSVDPTSGGNNEQFF. CDR3 coding DNA: TGTGCCAGCAGCGTCGATCCAACTAGCGGGGGTAACAATGAGCAGTTCTTC.

This clonotype was counted ten times or more. V and J are TRBV18 and TRBJ1-1; 8 bases agree with TRBD1. The germline CDR1 and CDR2 sequences are KGHSH and LQKENI. The CDR3 sequence is 14 residues long. V lost 3 bases and J lost 3; bases outside the gene matches: 3. CDR3 sequence: CASSPGTGDTEAFF. Written as DNA, the CDR3 is TGTGCCAGCTCACCTGGGACAGGTGACACTGAAGCTTTCTTT.

In its sample, this clonotype was seen many times. V usage is TRBV2 and J usage is TRBJ1-5, with 7 positions matching TRBD1. The junction had 8 bases not matched to a gene; V was cut back by 5 bases and J by 7 bases. The CDR3 is made up of 14 amino acids. In germline, CDR1 is SNHLY, CDR2 FYNNEI. For the CDR3, the DNA is TGTGCCAGCAGTCCGGACAGGCAGGGCCAGCCCCAGCATTTT. Translation: CASSPDRQGQPQHF.

This clonotype was picked up many times. This sequence joins TRBV4-1 and TRBJ2-1; possibly TRBD1 or TRBD2 for D (6 bases each). Trimming pared 5 bases from V and 5 bases from J, leaving 19 bases between. The length of the CDR3 is 16 residues. The V gene's germline CDR1 is MGHRA and CDR2 YSYEKL. CDR3 sequence (DNA): TGCGCCAGCAGCTTACAAGGAGGGGGTTCCAACAATGAGCAGTTCTTC. It translates to CASSLQGGGSNNEQFF.

The DNA of the CDR3 is TGCGCCAGCAGCGGGGGCCTACTTAACACTGAAGCTTTCTTT. Protein: CASSGGLLNTEAFF. The genes are TRBV5-1 and TRBJ1-1, with TRBD1 as a possible D gene (6 bases). Germline assignment: CDR1 SGHRS and CDR2 YFSETQ. The V end was cut by 4 bases, the J end by 2 bases, with 12 bases between. This CDR3 region has 14 residues.

This clonotype was found many times. The chain has TRBV28 and TRBJ1-2; 7 bases line up with TRBD1. V lost 6 bases, J lost 8 bases, and 15 bases stayed unmatched. CDR3 length equals 15 residues. Germline V gives CDR1 MDHEN, CDR2 SYDVKM. The chain's CDR3 is CASSLGQAGFYGYTF. DNA for the CDR3: TGTGCCAGCAGCCTCGGACAGGCTGGCTTCTACGGCTACACCTTC.

CDR3 in DNA: TGCAGCGTTGAAGGTCTGATAGCGGGGTCTGGAGATACGCAGTATTTT. It yields the protein CSVEGLIAGSGDTQYF. The chain has TRBV29-1 and TRBJ2-3; 8 positions match TRBD2. CDR3 length: 16 residues. CDR1 SQVTM and CDR2 ANQGSEA come from the germline V gene. Trimming took 1 base from V and 5 from J; bases not matched to a gene: 11.

This clonotype was counted many times. J is TRBJ1-6 and V is TRBV20-1, with a weak D call TRBD1 (6 bases). Between the trimmed V and J ends, which lost 8 bases and 5 bases, there was a span of 13 bases. CDR3 length: 13 residues. Germline V gene data show CDR1 as DFQATT and CDR2 as SNEGSKA (reference sequence). CDR3 DNA sequence: TGCAGTCATGGACAGCTGAATAATTCACCCCTCCACTTT. Translation: CSHGQLNNSPLHF.

This clonotype was found many times. The gene calls are TRBV6-2 or TRBV6-3 and TRBJ2-1, with D possibly called TRBD1 or TRBD2 (5 bases each). The CDR3 loop spans 17 amino acids. Trimming took off 5 bases at V and 2 bases at J, with 19 bases between the two ends. Germline CDR1 MNHEY, CDR2 SVGEGT. CDR3 in DNA: TGTGCCAGCAGTACCACCCGGGGCCCGTCCCCCTACAATGAGCAGTTCTTC. It specifies CASSTTRGPSPYNEQFF.

This chain links TRBV20-1 with TRBJ2-1; 8 nucleotides line up with TRBD1. CDR3 length: 13 amino acids. Germline V lookup: CDR1 DFQATT, CDR2 SNEGSKA (reference sequence). J lost 9 bases, V lost 3 bases, and 7 bases had no gene match. The CDR3 DNA reads TGCAGTGCTAGCCAGGGGGCAAGCGGTGAGCAGTTCTTC. The encoded protein is CSASQGASGEQFF.

V gene TRBV6-5 combines with J gene TRBJ2-1; 10 bases are a match to TRBD1. The CDR3 runs 18 residues. The V and J ends lost 2 bases and 7 bases, in that order; junction bases with no gene match: 14. The germline CDR1 and CDR2 sequences are MNHEY and SVGAGI. In DNA form, the CDR3 reads TGTGCCAGCAGTTACGCAGGCCCATTTGGACAGGGGGTAAATGAGCAGTTCTTC. Protein product: CASSYAGPFGQGVNEQFF.

This clonotype was seen at least ten times. The chain combines TRBV29-1 with TRBJ2-3; 8 bases are shared with TRBD1. Germline V gives CDR1 SQVTM, CDR2 ANQGSEA. V was pared by 2 bases and J by 5 bases, with 6 bases of the junction left unmatched. The CDR3 runs 14 residues. The CDR3 region is CSVEPGQGGDTQYF. The CDR3 coding sequence is TGCAGCGTTGAACCTGGACAGGGAGGAGATACGCAGTATTTT.